One and the same sample provided the 32 T cell receptor beta chains below, sequenced in a study of Graves' ophthalmopathy and Graves' hyperthyroidism. From RNA, the CDR3 regions of TCR beta chains were amplified and sequenced. HTBI-primed RT-PCR formed the first round, and a multiplex PCR formed the second. In TCRdb, the multiplex PCR reads were re-called with MiXCR into one record per CDR3 protein. The sample lists over a million distinct CDR3 sequences, about two fifths occurring once. The specimen was peripheral blood or thyroid tissue (not recorded which). Receptors originate from an adult man with Graves' hyperthyroidism.

The gene calls are TRBV7-9 and TRBJ2-5; the match to TRBD2 covers 10 bases. V lost 6 bases, J lost 5 bases, and 12 bases stayed unmatched. The CDR3 sequence is 16 residues long. Per germline, CDR1 SEHNR and CDR2 FQNEAQ (reference sequence). The CDR3 nucleotides read TGTGCCAGCAGTTTCGGAAGCGGGAGGGCCCCGGAGACCCAGTACTTC. Amino acids: CASSFGSGRAPETQYF.

This clonotype was seen ten or more times. The chain has TRBV11-2 and TRBJ1-1; the D gene is possibly TRBD1 (5 bases). V shed 5 bases and J shed 4 bases, with 20 bases lying between them. CDR3 length: 16 amino acids. The germline V gene has CDR1 SGHAT and CDR2 FQNNGV. CDR3 protein: CASSPTAAVGFTEAFF. DNA for the CDR3: TGTGCCAGCAGCCCGACAGCAGCCGTTGGATTCACTGAAGCTTTCTTT.

This clonotype showed up many times. The V call is TRBV19, the J call TRBJ1-1; D ambiguous. This CDR3 contains 13 residues. The ends were cut back, 2 bases at V and 2 bases at J, with 6 bases in the middle. Germline V CDR1 and CDR2: LNHDA, SQIVND (reference sequence). This CDR3 reads CASSITENTEAFF. The DNA for the CDR3 is TGTGCCAGTAGTATAACAGAAAACACTGAAGCTTTCTTT.

The V call is TRBV12-3 or TRBV12-4, the J call TRBJ1-1; D is ambiguous. This CDR3 region has 13 residues. Between the trimmed V and J ends, which lost 5 bases and 4 bases, there was a span of 11 bases. The DNA for the CDR3 is TGTGCCAGCAGTGAGATGGCCGGCACTGAAGCTTTCTTT. This sequence encodes CASSEMAGTEAFF.

With regard to this clonotype: The CDR3 carries no conserved terminal phenylalanine or tryptophan, so it likely arises from a read error. The V call is TRBV25-1, the J call TRBJ1-3; D is uncertain. V lost 6 bases and J 0 bases, leaving 9 bases between the germline ends. The germline gives CDR1 MGHDK, CDR2 SYGVNS. This CDR3 is built from 14 residues. CDR3 in DNA: TGTGCCAGCAGCCGTGATAGCTCTGGAAACACCATATATGCT. This gives the protein CASSRDSSGNTIYA.

In its sample, this clonotype was seen many times. The rearrangement links TRBV7-8 to TRBJ2-6; 9 bases match TRBD1. This CDR3 spans 18 amino acids. Trimming took 5 bases from V and 0 from J; bases not matched to a gene: 8. Looked up from germline, CDR1 is SGHVS and CDR2 is FQNEAQ. The CDR3 DNA follows: TGTGCCAGCAGCATCCGGGACAGGGTGAGCTCTGGGGCCAACGTCCTGACTTTC. Residues: CASSIRDRVSSGANVLTF.

The chain combines TRBV7-2 with TRBJ1-2; 9 bases fit TRBD1. Germline V CDR1 and CDR2: SGHTA, FQGNSA. V shed 5 bases and J 2 bases; nucleotides not matched to a gene: 6. The CDR3 consists of 15 residues. CDR3 sequence reads: CASSPGGQGNYGYTF. CDR3 sequence (DNA): TGTGCCAGCAGCCCTGGCGGACAGGGGAACTATGGCTACACCTTC.

Many counts were recorded for this clonotype. The chain couples TRBV7-2 to TRBJ2-7, with 8 bases fitting TRBD2. CDR1 is SGHTA and CDR2 is FQGNSA in the germline V gene. V trimming: 7 bases; J trimming: 6 bases; junction bases outside the gene matches: 8. This CDR3 contains 13 residues. CDR3 residues: CASNLEGLGEQYF. The CDR3 region has the DNA TGTGCCAGCAATCTAGAGGGACTAGGCGAGCAGTACTTC.

The chain couples TRBV5-5 to TRBJ1-4; 7 positions match TRBD1. Germline CDR1 reads SGHKS; CDR2 reads YYEKEE (reference sequence). The junction had 15 bases not matched to a gene; V was cut back by 3 bases and J by 10 bases. This CDR3 comprises 16 residues. The chain's CDR3 is CASSSRVDRAPGKLFF. The CDR3 DNA is TGTGCCAGCAGCTCACGGGTTGACAGGGCCCCCGGAAAACTGTTTTTT.

V and J are TRBV7-2 and TRBJ2-5, with D perhaps matching TRBD1 or TRBD2 (5 bases each). This CDR3 is 13 amino acids long. V was cut by 2 bases and J by 9 bases, with 13 bases left in between. The germline gives CDR1 SGHTA, CDR2 FQGNSA. This CDR3 is CASSLRGNQPQYF. For the CDR3, the DNA is TGTGCCAGCAGCTTACGGGGCAATCAGCCCCAGTACTTC.

This clonotype was found many times. J is TRBJ2-5 and V is TRBV15; unclear D gene. This CDR3 is built from 15 residues. Trimming pared 1 base from V and 1 base from J, leaving 10 bases between. The germline CDR1 and CDR2 sequences are LNHNV and YYDKDF (reference sequence). CDR3 coding DNA: TGTGCCACCAGCAGAGTTCGCCTAGTCCAAGAGACCCAGTACTTC. This translates into CATSRVRLVQETQYF.

This clonotype appeared a few times. This sequence joins TRBV12-3 or TRBV12-4 and TRBJ1-3; unclear D gene. The CDR3 consists of 17 residues. V gave up 2 bases and J gave up 0 bases, with 14 bases separating them. The CDR3 DNA reads as TGTGCCAGCAGTTTAATGCTCGGCGAGACCTCTGGAAACACCATATATTTT. Protein: CASSLMLGETSGNTIYF.

This clonotype was seen ten or more times. The chain links TRBV10-3 to TRBJ2-7, with TRBD2 matching 9 bases. There are 15 residues in the CDR3. Per the germline V gene, CDR1 is ENHRY and CDR2 is SYGVKD. V shed 4 bases and J 0 bases; nucleotides not matched to a gene: 4. This CDR3 reads CAISGLADISYEQYF. In DNA form, the CDR3 reads TGTGCCATCAGTGGACTAGCGGATATCTCCTACGAGCAGTACTTC.

This clonotype was picked up many times. V usage is TRBV5-1 and J usage is TRBJ2-1, with D perhaps matching TRBD1 (5 bases). Germline CDR1 is SGHRS and CDR2 is YFSETQ. V was clipped by 0 bases and J by 5 bases, with 9 bases between them. This CDR3 contains 14 residues. The CDR3 region is CASSLAQGNNEQFF. Written as DNA, the CDR3 is TGCGCCAGCAGCTTGGCCCAGGGTAACAATGAGCAGTTCTTC.

This clonotype was recorded once. This chain joins TRBV20-1 and TRBJ1-2; TRBD1 agrees at 8 bases. CDR3 length: 12 residues. CDR1 DFQATT and CDR2 SNEGSKA come from the germline V gene (reference sequence). The CDR3 reads CSPRTGHHGYTF. In nucleotides, the CDR3 is TGCAGCCCCCGGACAGGGCACCATGGCTACACCTTC.

The chain carries TRBV18 and TRBJ1-2; D not certain. From germline, CDR1 is KGHSH and CDR2 LQKENI. This CDR3 contains 12 residues. Trimming pared 6 bases from V and 8 bases from J, leaving 13 bases between. DNA of the CDR3: TGTGCCAGCTCCAGCCGGAAGTTCGGCTACACCTTC. This gives the protein CASSSRKFGYTF.

This clonotype was seen a few times. The rearrangement links TRBV19 to TRBJ2-2; no firm D call. The CDR3 is made up of 15 amino acids. Germline V CDR1 and CDR2: LNHDA, SQIVND (reference sequence). V was cut by 5 bases and J by 2 bases, with 12 bases left in between. The CDR3 reads CASSRLFVNTGELFF. The CDR3 nucleotides are TGTGCCAGTAGTCGATTGTTTGTTAACACCGGGGAGCTGTTTTTT.

This clonotype was recorded at least ten times. CDR3 in amino acids: CASSQGTSYEQYF. In DNA form, the CDR3 reads TGCGCCAGCAGCCAAGGGACAAGCTACGAGCAGTACTTC. The gene calls are TRBV4-3 and TRBJ2-7; D is possibly TRBD1 (5 bases). This CDR3 spans 13 amino acids. The V gene lost 1 base and the J gene lost 3 bases, with 7 bases spanning the gap. CDR1 and CDR2 from the germline V gene are LGHNA and YSLEER.

The chain is built from TRBV20-1 and TRBJ1-5, with a weak D call TRBD1 (5 bases). The CDR3 loop spans 13 amino acids. The germline V gene encodes CDR1 DFQATT and CDR2 SNEGSKA (reference sequence). V was shortened by 3 bases and J by 8 bases, with 14 bases between the two germline ends. The CDR3 DNA follows: TGCAGTGCTAGCGGGTGGGGGGAGGAGCCCCAGCATTTT. This sequence encodes CSASGWGEEPQHF.

The V and J genes are TRBV10-3 and TRBJ1-5; D remains ambiguous. The length of the CDR3 is 12 residues. CDR1 is ENHRY, CDR2 SYGVKD, per germline. With 11 bases removed from V and 3 bases from J, the gap between germline ends came to 11 bases. For the CDR3, the DNA is TGTGCCCCCGGCCAGTACAATCAGCCCCAGCATTTT. Its protein is CAPGQYNQPQHF.

In regard to this clonotype: This may be a read error: a much more frequent sequence differs by one nucleotide. The conserved closing phenylalanine or tryptophan is absent in this CDR3, likely reflecting a read error. This chain links TRBV25-1 with TRBJ2-7, with 7 bases that match TRBD2. CDR1 and CDR2 from the germline V gene are MGHDK and SYGVNS. V trimming: 1 base; J trimming: 0 bases; junction bases outside the gene matches: 3. CDR3 size: 15 residues. The CDR3 bases are TGTGCCAGCAGTGAATCTGGGGGGGTCTCCTACGAGCAGTACTTA. Protein sequence: CASSESGGVSYEQYL.

This clonotype was counted at least ten times. This chain joins TRBV15 and TRBJ2-5; TRBD1 agrees at 8 bases. V shed 3 bases, J shed 2 bases, and the junction held 2 bases outside the gene matches. Germline-derived CDR1 and CDR2 are LNHNV and YYDKDF (reference sequence). The CDR3 is 14 residues long. This CDR3 reads CATSSGQGQETQYF. CDR3 coding DNA: TGTGCCACCAGCAGCGGACAGGGACAAGAGACCCAGTACTTC. The full variable domain, completed using reference TRBV15 and TRBJ2-5, is DAMVIQNPRYQVTQFGKPVTLSCSQTLNHNVMYWYQQKSSQAPKLLFHYYDKDFNNEADTPDNFQSRRPNTSFCFLDIRSPGLGDTAMYLCATSSGQGQETQYFGPGTRLLVL.

The chain joins TRBV7-3 to TRBJ2-5; either TRBD1 or TRBD2 may fit D (6 bases each). V lost 1 base and J 5 bases, leaving 20 bases between the germline ends. Germline values: CDR1 SGHTA, CDR2 FQGTGA. The CDR3 totals 17 residues. CDR3 sequence reads: CASSLMDFWGAGETQYF. The CDR3 bases are TGTGCCAGCAGCTTAATGGACTTTTGGGGGGCTGGGGAGACCCAGTACTTC.

V gene TRBV7-3 combines with J gene TRBJ1-1; TRBD1 matches at 11 bases. The V segment lost 6 bases and the J segment 1 base; nucleotides outside the gene matches: 7. The CDR3 covers 16 residues. Per germline, CDR1 SGHTA and CDR2 FQGTGA. The CDR3 DNA sequence: TGTGCCAGCAGGCCCGGGACAGGGGGTAGGAACACTGAAGCTTTCTTT. Protein: CASRPGTGGRNTEAFF.

In this sample, this clonotype turned up a few times. CDR3 DNA: TGTGCCTGGACGAGTGGGACCCCTGAAGCTTTCTTT. Protein sequence: CAWTSGTPEAFF. The genes are TRBV30 and TRBJ1-1; TRBD1 might be the D (5 bases). V was trimmed by 4 bases and J by 6 bases, leaving 12 bases between them. The CDR3 spans 12 residues. CDR1 GTSNPN and CDR2 SVGIG come from the germline V gene (reference sequence). Filled out from reference TRBV30 and TRBJ1-1, the complete variable domain reads SQTIHQWPATLVQPVGSPLSLECTVEGTSNPNLYWYRQAAGRGLQLLFYSVGIGQISSEVPQNLSASRPQDRQFILSSKKLLLSDSGFYLCAWTSGTPEAFFGQGTRLTVV.

This clonotype has more than one count but fewer than ten. This chain links TRBV14 with TRBJ2-7; D may be TRBD1 (6 bases). The CDR3 extends over 13 amino acids. The germline gives CDR1 SGHDN, CDR2 FVKESK. The chain's CDR3 is CASARGYPYEQYF. The CDR3 nucleotides are TGTGCAAGCGCCAGGGGCTACCCCTACGAGCAGTACTTC.

This clonotype was counted ten times or more. The chain carries TRBV29-1 and TRBJ2-7; weak D call: TRBD1 (6 bases). Germline-derived CDR1 and CDR2 are SQVTM and ANQGSEA. This CDR3 contains 11 residues. V was shortened by 2 bases and J by 9 bases, with 11 bases between the two germline ends. The CDR3 nucleotides are TGCAGCGTTGAAAATGACAGGAGGCAGTACTTC. This translates into CSVENDRRQYF.

This chain connects TRBV7-2 to TRBJ2-7; D is possibly TRBD2 (5 bases). This CDR3 region has 13 residues. The germline V gene has CDR1 SGHTA and CDR2 FQGNSA. The V and J ends lost 3 bases and 6 bases respectively, with 12 bases between them. This chain's CDR3 is CASSFGNLVEQYF. CDR3 nucleotides: TGTGCCAGCAGCTTCGGGAACCTCGTCGAGCAGTACTTC.

The genes are TRBV10-3 and TRBJ2-5, with 7 bases aligning to TRBD2. With V trimmed by 11 bases and J by 5 bases, 5 bases remained unmatched. The CDR3 is 11 residues long. In germline, CDR1 is ENHRY, CDR2 SYGVKD. Here the CDR3 reads CAAGRAETQYF. The DNA of the CDR3 is TGTGCCGCTGGGAGGGCGGAGACCCAGTACTTC.

This clonotype was counted between two and nine times. This chain links TRBV15 with TRBJ1-1; tentatively, D is TRBD1 (5 bases). Per the germline V gene, CDR1 is LNHNV and CDR2 is YYDKDF (reference sequence). The CDR3 sequence is 14 residues long. V dropped 1 base and J dropped 3 bases, with 9 bases sitting between them. The CDR3 loop reads CATSRGGGDTEAFF. CDR3 bases: TGTGCCACCAGCAGAGGGGGAGGGGACACTGAAGCTTTCTTT.

This chain links TRBV10-2 with TRBJ1-5; no clear D. The V gene's germline CDR1 is WSHSY and CDR2 SAAADI. V lost 2 bases and J lost 7, with 15 bases in between. There are 15 residues in the CDR3. The CDR3 reads CASSENPRAPQPQHF. CDR3 nucleotide sequence: TGCGCCAGCAGTGAGAACCCTAGGGCCCCACAGCCCCAGCATTTT.

The chain couples TRBV20-1 to TRBJ1-5; a possible D gene is TRBD1 (6 bases). V was cut by 2 bases and J by 1 base, with 15 bases left in between. Germline CDR1 reads DFQATT; CDR2 reads SNEGSKA (reference sequence). This CDR3 contains 16 residues. CDR3 in amino acids: CSARLAGGRSNQPQHF. As DNA, the CDR3 is TGCAGTGCTAGACTAGCGGGGGGGCGAAGCAATCAGCCCCAGCATTTT.